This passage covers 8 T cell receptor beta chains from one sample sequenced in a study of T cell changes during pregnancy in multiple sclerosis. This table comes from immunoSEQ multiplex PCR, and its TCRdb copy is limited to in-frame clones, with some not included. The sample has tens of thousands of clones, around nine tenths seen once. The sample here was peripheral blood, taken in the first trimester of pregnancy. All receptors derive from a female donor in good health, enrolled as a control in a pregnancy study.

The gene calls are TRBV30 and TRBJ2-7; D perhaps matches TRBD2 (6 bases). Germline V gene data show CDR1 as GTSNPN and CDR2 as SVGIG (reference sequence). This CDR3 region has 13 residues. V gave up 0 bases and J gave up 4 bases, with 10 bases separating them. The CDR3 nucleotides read TGTGCCTGGAGTGTAACCGGAGGGTACGAGCAGTACTTC. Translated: CAWSVTGGYEQYF.

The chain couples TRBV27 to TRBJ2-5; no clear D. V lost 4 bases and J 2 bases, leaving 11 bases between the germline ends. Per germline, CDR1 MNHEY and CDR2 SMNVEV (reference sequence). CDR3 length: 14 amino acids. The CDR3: CASSSDQAQETQYF. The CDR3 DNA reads TGTGCCAGCAGTTCCGATCAGGCACAAGAGACCCAGTACTTC.

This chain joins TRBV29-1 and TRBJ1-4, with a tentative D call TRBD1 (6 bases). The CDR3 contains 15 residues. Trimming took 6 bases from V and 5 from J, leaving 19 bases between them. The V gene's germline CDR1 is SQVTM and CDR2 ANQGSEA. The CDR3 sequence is CSVTLPQGGNEKLFF. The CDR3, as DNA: TGCAGCGTGACTCTCCCACAGGGCGGCAATGAAAAACTGTTTTTT.

Here the CDR3 reads CASSFAGGEQFF. DNA for the CDR3: TGTGCCAGCAGCTTTGCGGGAGGCGAGCAGTTCTTC. The rearrangement uses TRBV11-3 and TRBJ2-1; 8 positions match TRBD2. J was trimmed by 10 bases and V by 3 bases; bases with no gene match: 2. CDR3 length: 12 amino acids. Germline-derived CDR1 and CDR2 are SGHNT and YENEEA.

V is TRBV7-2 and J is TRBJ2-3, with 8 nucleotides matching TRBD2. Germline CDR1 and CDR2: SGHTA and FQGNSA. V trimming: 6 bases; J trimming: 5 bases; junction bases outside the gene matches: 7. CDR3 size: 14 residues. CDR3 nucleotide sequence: TGTGCCAGCAGGCCAGCGGGAGTGGTAGATACGCAGTATTTT. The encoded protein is CASRPAGVVDTQYF.

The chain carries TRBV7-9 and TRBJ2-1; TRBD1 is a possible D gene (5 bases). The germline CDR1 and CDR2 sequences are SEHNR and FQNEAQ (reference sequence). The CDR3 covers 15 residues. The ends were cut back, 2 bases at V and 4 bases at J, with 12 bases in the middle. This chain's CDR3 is CASSLSETAYNEQFF. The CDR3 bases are TGTGCCAGCAGCTTATCTGAGACAGCTTACAATGAGCAGTTCTTC.

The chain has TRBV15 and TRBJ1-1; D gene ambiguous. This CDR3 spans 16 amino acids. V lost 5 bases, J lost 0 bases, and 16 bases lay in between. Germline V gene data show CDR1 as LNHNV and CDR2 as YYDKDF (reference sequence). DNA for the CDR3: TGTGCCACCAGCGCCCGTTCCGCCGCGGTGAACACTGAAGCTTTCTTT. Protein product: CATSARSAAVNTEAFF.

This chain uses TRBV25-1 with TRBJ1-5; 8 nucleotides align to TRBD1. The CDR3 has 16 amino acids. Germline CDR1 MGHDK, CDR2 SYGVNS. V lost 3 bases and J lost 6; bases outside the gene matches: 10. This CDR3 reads CASSDSTGGGIQPQHF. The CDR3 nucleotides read TGTGCCAGCAGTGATAGTACAGGGGGTGGTATTCAGCCCCAGCATTTT.